Below, 25 T cell receptor beta chains from the same sample are listed, as sequenced in a study of identical twins. TCRdb redid the calling of the 5' RACE reads with MiXCR, one entry per CDR3 protein. The sample records approximately 1.8 million distinct CDR3 sequences, less than 40% being singletons. Sequenced: cord blood. These receptors were taken from a newborn girl in good health.

V is TRBV3-1 and J is TRBJ2-4, with 9 bases identical to TRBD2. CDR3 length: 17 residues. CDR1 LGHDT and CDR2 YNNKEL come from the germline V gene (reference sequence). J was trimmed by 4 bases and V by 1 base; bases with no gene match: 8. The CDR3 protein is CASSQGPSGIWKNIQYF. CDR3 nucleotide sequence: TGTGCCAGCAGCCAAGGCCCTAGCGGGATATGGAAAAACATTCAGTACTTC.

The gene calls are TRBV4-2 and TRBJ1-6; D uncertain. CDR1 is LGHNA and CDR2 is YNFKEQ in the germline V gene. CDR3 length: 15 amino acids. The ends were cut back, 4 bases at V and 5 bases at J, with 12 bases in the middle. For the CDR3, the DNA is TGTGCCAGCAGCCCCCCGGAACTGGATAATTCACCCCTCCACTTT. Translation gives CASSPPELDNSPLHF.

CDR3 DNA sequence: TGTGCCAGCTCACCACGTGTACAGGGGGCGGTAAACACTGAAGCTTTCTTT. Encoded protein: CASSPRVQGAVNTEAFF. The genes are TRBV18 and TRBJ1-1; 9 positions agree with TRBD1. V gave up 1 base and J gave up 2 bases; unmatched junction bases: 8. The CDR3 has 17 amino acids. Germline V gives CDR1 KGHSH, CDR2 LQKENI.

This clonotype was observed a few times. The rearrangement joins TRBV12-3 or TRBV12-4 to TRBJ1-5; TRBD1 agrees at 7 bases. J gave up 1 base and V 7 bases, and 4 bases lay outside the gene matches. There are 14 residues in the CDR3. The CDR3 sequence: CASKGGGSNQPQHF. DNA of the CDR3: TGTGCCAGCAAGGGAGGGGGCAGCAATCAGCCCCAGCATTTT.

V gene TRBV20-1 combines with J gene TRBJ2-3, with TRBD2 identical over 8 bases. V dropped 3 bases and J dropped 2; count of bases not matched to a gene: 7. The CDR3 runs 15 residues. Germline loops: CDR1 DFQATT, CDR2 SNEGSKA (reference sequence). In DNA, the CDR3 is TGCAGTGCTAGTATCCAGCGGGGGCTCACAGATACGCAGTATTTT. Translated, it gives CSASIQRGLTDTQYF.

This clonotype was detected a few times. This CDR3 is CSAPRLGEQYF. The CDR3 DNA reads TGCAGTGCCCCACGGCTTGGCGAGCAGTACTTC. The genes are TRBV20-1 and TRBJ2-7; D not certain. In germline, CDR1 is DFQATT, CDR2 SNEGSKA (reference sequence). V gave up 6 bases and J gave up 6 bases, with 12 bases separating them. The CDR3 has 11 residues.

The chain joins TRBV12-3 or TRBV12-4 to TRBJ2-1, with D possibly being TRBD1 or TRBD2 (5 bases each). CDR3 length equals 15 residues. V shed 5 bases and J shed 8 bases, with 19 bases lying between them. CDR3 DNA sequence: TGTGCCAGCAGTCCAAGGGACCTCTCACAGGATGAGCAGTTCTTC. As protein: CASSPRDLSQDEQFF.

This clonotype turned up a few times. The rearrangement links TRBV27 to TRBJ2-7, with D perhaps assigned TRBD1 or TRBD2 (5 bases each). V was pared by 0 bases and J by 7 bases, with 19 bases between. Germline CDR1 MNHEY, CDR2 SMNVEV (reference sequence). The CDR3 runs 16 residues. The CDR3 DNA follows: TGTGCCAGCAGTTTATCCGGGACGGCCCCCCTACGAGAGCAGTACTTC. It is translated as CASSLSGTAPLREQYF.

This rearrangement joins TRBV30 to TRBJ2-5; 13 bases match TRBD2. Germline assignment: CDR1 GTSNPN and CDR2 SVGIG (reference sequence). V gave up 0 bases and J gave up 4 bases; unmatched junction bases: 8. The CDR3 sequence is 17 residues long. CDR3 nucleotide sequence: TGTGCCTGGAGTGTACCCTTACTAGCGGGGGGGCTAGAGACCCAGTACTTC. Residues: CAWSVPLLAGGLETQYF.

V and J are TRBV30 and TRBJ2-3, with a tentative D call TRBD1 (5 bases). CDR1 and CDR2 from the germline V gene are GTSNPN and SVGIG (reference sequence). Deletions cut 1 base from V and 3 bases from J, with 8 bases between. The CDR3 extends over 13 amino acids. The CDR3 protein is CAWSEGRTDTQYF. The CDR3 DNA sequence: TGTGCCTGGAGTGAGGGGCGAACAGATACGCAGTATTTT.

This rearrangement joins TRBV2 to TRBJ2-7; perhaps TRBD2 as D (6 bases). Germline CDR1 reads SNHLY; CDR2 reads FYNNEI. This CDR3 spans 14 amino acids. Trimming shortened V by 6 bases and J by 2 bases, and 14 bases separated the two germline ends. The CDR3 loop reads CASRERDSTYEQYF. The CDR3 region has the DNA TGTGCCAGCAGAGAACGGGACTCAACCTACGAGCAGTACTTC.

This clonotype was counted ten times or more. The rearrangement joins TRBV6-5 to TRBJ1-2; the D is unclear. The CDR3 runs 11 residues. V was cut by 6 bases and J by 4 bases, with 6 bases left in between. Germline V gene lookup returns CDR1 MNHEY and CDR2 SVGAGI. CDR3 DNA sequence: TGTGCCAGCAGCAACAGCTATGGCTACACCTTC. Protein sequence: CASSNSYGYTF.

This chain connects TRBV20-1 to TRBJ2-1; 15 bases fit TRBD2. V lost 1 base and J lost 7; bases outside the gene matches: 2. The CDR3 extends over 15 amino acids. CDR1 is DFQATT and CDR2 is SNEGSKA in the germline V gene (reference sequence). Written as DNA, the CDR3 is TGCAGTGCTAGAGGGACTAGCGGGAGGGATAATGAGCAGTTCTTC. Translation gives CSARGTSGRDNEQFF.

There are a few counts of this clonotype. V gene TRBV20-1 combines with J gene TRBJ1-5; D possibly corresponds to TRBD1 (6 bases). Germline CDR1 and CDR2: DFQATT and SNEGSKA (reference sequence). The length of the CDR3 is 19 residues. V was trimmed by 1 base and J by 1 base, leaving 23 bases between them. CDR3: CSARGTGFRLGGSNQPQHF. CDR3 sequence (DNA): TGCAGTGCTAGAGGAACCGGATTTCGACTAGGGGGGAGCAATCAGCCCCAGCATTTT.

The chain employs TRBV20-1 and TRBJ1-2; 8 positions agree with TRBD1. Unmatched junction bases numbered 5, after V lost 0 bases and J lost 2 bases. This CDR3 has 15 amino acids. CDR1 and CDR2 (germline): DFQATT, SNEGSKA (reference sequence). The CDR3 nucleotides are TGCAGTGCTAGAGATCCAGGGGGCCGGAACTATGGCTACACCTTC. This sequence encodes CSARDPGGRNYGYTF.

This chain joins TRBV7-9 and TRBJ1-1, with D maybe TRBD1 (5 bases). Between the trimmed V and J ends, which lost 5 bases and 4 bases, there was a span of 17 bases. Germline V gene sequence: CDR1 SEHNR, CDR2 FQNEAQ (reference sequence). The CDR3 contains 15 residues. CDR3 sequence reads: CASSPHMGVSTEAFF. Written as DNA, the CDR3 is TGTGCCAGCAGCCCGCACATGGGGGTAAGCACTGAAGCTTTCTTT.

The chain links TRBV10-3 to TRBJ2-7, with unresolved D. Germline V CDR1 and CDR2: ENHRY, SYGVKD. Deletions cut 4 bases from V and 2 bases from J, with 6 bases between. CDR3 size: 12 residues. This CDR3 reads CAISGHAYEQYF. CDR3 sequence (DNA): TGTGCCATCAGTGGACACGCCTACGAGCAGTACTTC.

The chain links TRBV20-1 to TRBJ2-2; either TRBD1 or TRBD2 may fit D (6 bases each). Germline lookup yields CDR1 DFQATT and CDR2 SNEGSKA (reference sequence). This CDR3 is 15 amino acids long. V shed 6 bases and J shed 2 bases, with 16 bases lying between them. As DNA, the CDR3 is TGCAGTGCCCATGGGGGGCACTCCAACACCGGGGAGCTGTTTTTT. Amino acid sequence: CSAHGGHSNTGELFF.

There are a few counts of this clonotype. The V and J genes are TRBV20-1 and TRBJ1-4, with 9 nucleotides matching TRBD1. V gave up 6 bases and J gave up 7 bases; unmatched junction bases: 6. The germline V gene encodes CDR1 DFQATT and CDR2 SNEGSKA (reference sequence). The CDR3 loop spans 13 amino acids. CDR3 in amino acids: CSARTGAVEKLFF. The CDR3 nucleotides are TGCAGTGCCCGGACAGGGGCTGTTGAAAAACTGTTTTTT.

The chain joins TRBV10-1 to TRBJ2-7; 15 bases agree with TRBD2. Germline CDR1 and CDR2: WNHNN and SYGVQD (reference sequence). After removal of 8 bases from V and 4 bases from J, the junction contained 9 bases not matched to a gene. The CDR3 runs 16 residues. CDR3 DNA sequence: TGCGCCAGCTTTTGGACTAGCGGGAGGGCCGTATACGAGCAGTACTTC. Translating it yields CASFWTSGRAVYEQYF.

The V call is TRBV4-1, the J call TRBJ2-7, with 13 bases aligning to TRBD2. From germline, CDR1 is MGHRA and CDR2 YSYEKL. The V segment lost 1 base and the J segment 7 bases; nucleotides outside the gene matches: 13. The CDR3 is made up of 18 amino acids. The CDR3 region is CASSQGVFKTSGGNEQYF. The CDR3 region has the DNA TGCGCCAGCAGCCAAGGCGTCTTTAAGACTAGCGGGGGGAATGAGCAGTACTTC.

The chain combines TRBV4-2 with TRBJ2-1; 7 bases line up with TRBD2. Looked up from germline, CDR1 is LGHNA and CDR2 is YNFKEQ. This CDR3 is 17 amino acids long. Trimming at V came to 3 bases and at J to 4 bases, leaving 12 bases not matched to a gene. This chain's CDR3 is CASSQEVWEGRYNEQFF. The CDR3, as DNA: TGTGCCAGCAGCCAGGAGGTGTGGGAGGGGCGGTACAATGAGCAGTTCTTC.

The chain carries TRBV10-1 and TRBJ2-4; weak D call: TRBD1 (5 bases). Germline V CDR1 and CDR2: WNHNN, SYGVQD (reference sequence). The CDR3 covers 15 residues. Trimming pared 6 bases from V and 1 base from J, leaving 13 bases between. The CDR3 DNA reads TGCGCCAGCAGCGACTTTGGGGCCGCCAAAAACATTCAGTACTTC. It encodes CASSDFGAAKNIQYF.

The rearrangement joins TRBV9 to TRBJ2-1; TRBD2 might be the D (5 bases). The CDR3 has 15 amino acids. The germline gives CDR1 SGDLS, CDR2 YYNGEE. The V end was cut by 4 bases, the J end by 5 bases, with 16 bases between. The CDR3 is CASSPRTSSDNEQFF. CDR3 DNA sequence: TGTGCCAGCAGCCCCCGGACTTCCTCGGACAATGAGCAGTTCTTC.

Only one count was recorded for this clonotype. The chain links TRBV20-1 to TRBJ2-5; D is ambiguous. This CDR3 has 13 residues. CDR1 and CDR2 from the germline V gene are DFQATT and SNEGSKA (reference sequence). V lost 3 bases and J lost 3, with 11 bases in between. CDR3 region: CSASGQLKETQYF. The CDR3 DNA reads TGCAGTGCTAGTGGGCAGCTTAAAGAGACCCAGTACTTC.